Listed below are T cell receptor beta chains from one sample, sequenced in a study of shared clonotypes between healthy human individuals. Sequenced by immunoSEQ multiplex PCR; TCRdb stores in-frame clones only, minus some. The data show around 1.1 million clones, about four fifths seen once. The sequenced material came from memory CD4+ T cells from PBMCs. The receptors derive from a man aged 18-30 years in good health. Some clones in this sample may be carry-over from other donors' samples. The CDR3 runs from the conserved cysteine through the conserved F or W. A D gene is named only where the DNA matches it firmly. Some rows mark clone size as missing; the rest say once, few, many or name a class of expanded clone.

v_call	d_call	clone_size	j_call	cdr3_aa	cdr3_nt
TRBV18	-	-	TRBJ2-1	CASSPPGPPSSYNEQFF	TGTGCCAGCTCACCACCAGGCCCTCCCAGCTCCTACAATGAGCAGTTCTTC
TRBV19	TRBD1	-	TRBJ2-2	CASSNRGRTGELFF	TGTGCCAGTAGTAACAGGGGGCGGACCGGGGAGCTGTTTTTT
TRBV7-2	-	-	TRBJ1-1	CASSFRRGGTEAFF	TGTGCCAGCAGCTTCAGGCGAGGAGGCACTGAAGCTTTCTTT
TRBV6-1	TRBD1	few	TRBJ1-1	CASSGRDRDAAFF	TGTGCCAGCAGTGGCCGGGACAGGGATGCAGCTTTCTTT
TRBV19	TRBD1	-	TRBJ1-2	CASNPTTGRGYTF	TGTGCCAGTAACCCGACGACAGGGCGAGGCTACACCTTC
TRBV7-2	-	-	TRBJ2-6	CASSVSGSGANVLTF	TGTGCCAGCAGCGTTAGCGGCTCTGGGGCCAACGTCCTGACTTTC
TRBV29-1	-	once	TRBJ2-1	CSVGTPYNEQFF	TGCAGCGTAGGGACGCCTTACAATGAGCAGTTCTTC
TRBV5-4	TRBD2	-	TRBJ2-5	CASSLGGSWLNQETQYF	TGTGCCAGCAGCTTAGGCGGGAGTTGGTTGAACCAAGAGACCCAGTACTTC
TRBV11-3	-	once	TRBJ1-3	CASSLSSSGNTIYF	TGTGCCAGCAGCTTAAGCAGCTCTGGAAACACCATATATTTT
TRBV5-6	TRBD1	-	TRBJ2-5	CASSLGDSRGETQYF	TGTGCCAGCAGCCTAGGGGACAGTAGGGGGGAGACCCAGTACTTC
TRBV7-2	TRBD2	-	TRBJ2-7	CASSLNRLAEVRYF	TGTGCCAGCAGCTTAAACCGGCTAGCGGAGGTACGTTACTTC
TRBV6-5	-	-	TRBJ1-1	CASSYSTRNTEAFF	TGTGCCAGCAGTTACTCAACGAGGAACACTGAAGCTTTCTTT
TRBV15	-	-	TRBJ1-1	CATSRDFARNTEAFF	TGTGCCACCAGCAGAGATTTTGCGAGAAACACTGAAGCTTTCTTT
TRBV2	-	-	TRBJ1-2	CASSLGSNYGYTF	TGTGCCAGCAGTCTCGGGTCTAACTATGGCTACACCTTC
TRBV10-3	TRBD1	-	TRBJ1-1	CAIRGQMNTEAFF	TGTGCCATCAGGGGACAGATGAACACTGAAGCTTTCTTT
TRBV6-5	-	-	TRBJ2-7	CATTGRSSYEQYF	TGTGCCACCACGGGAAGAAGCTCCTACGAGCAGTACTTC
TRBV13	TRBD2	-	TRBJ2-3	CASSSLKRGTDTQYF	TGTGCCAGCAGCAGTCTCAAGCGGGGTACAGATACGCAGTATTTT
TRBV5-1	TRBD2	-	TRBJ2-1	CASSPLAGGANEQFF	TGCGCCAGCAGCCCATTAGCGGGAGGTGCCAATGAGCAGTTCTTC
TRBV5-6	TRBD1	-	TRBJ2-3	CASSWDRGTDTQYF	TGTGCCAGCAGCTGGGACAGGGGGACAGATACGCAGTATTTT
TRBV5-6	-	few	TRBJ1-2	CASSSAGVRYGYTF	TGTGCCAGCAGCAGTGCGGGGGTCCGATATGGCTACACCTTC
TRBV11-3	-	-	TRBJ2-5	CASSLSSGEQYF	TGTGCCAGCAGCTTAAGCTCGGGGGAGCAGTACTTC
TRBV6-1	-	once	TRBJ2-7	CASSEGGTLYEQYF	TGTGCCAGCAGTGAAGGAGGCACCCTCTACGAGCAGTACTTC
TRBV11-2	TRBD1	-	TRBJ2-7	CASSLDRDRGYEQYF	TGTGCCAGCAGCCTCGATCGGGACAGGGGATACGAGCAGTACTTC
TRBV30	-	-	TRBJ1-2	CAWSVSRLYGYIF	TGTGCCTGGAGTGTAAGCCGGCTCTATGGCTACATCTTC
TRBV13	-	-	TRBJ1-1	CASSPPNRNTEAFF	TGTGCCAGCAGCCCACCCAACCGGAACACTGAAGCTTTCTTT
TRBV15	TRBD2	few	TRBJ2-5	CATSSRTSGTETQYF	TGTGCCACCAGCAGCAGGACTAGCGGGACAGAGACCCAGTACTTC
TRBV28	TRBD1	-	TRBJ2-7	CASSPQGARGSYEQYF	TGTGCCAGCAGTCCTCAGGGGGCCCGCGGCTCCTACGAGCAGTACTTC
TRBV15	TRBD1	-	TRBJ2-7	CATSRTGQGAYEQYF	TGTGCCACCAGCAGAACCGGTCAGGGGGCATACGAGCAGTACTTC
TRBV5-4	-	-	TRBJ1-2	CASSFYRAGYTF	TGTGCCAGCAGCTTTTACAGGGCGGGCTACACCTTC
TRBV11-3	-	-	TRBJ2-3	CASSPRGSGPDTQYF	TGTGCCAGCAGCCCCCGGGGCAGCGGGCCAGATACGCAGTATTTT
TRBV6-5	-	-	TRBJ1-1	CASGRGTEAFF	TGTGCCAGCGGTAGGGGGACTGAAGCTTTCTTT
TRBV29-1	-	-	TRBJ1-1	CSVSDRNTEAFF	TGCAGCGTTTCCGACAGGAACACTGAAGCTTTCTTT
TRBV29-1	TRBD1	-	TRBJ2-2	CSVVGQGNGELFF	TGCAGCGTGGTAGGACAGGGCAACGGGGAGCTGTTTTTT
TRBV19	-	-	TRBJ1-1	CASSFGKNTEAFF	TGTGCCAGTAGTTTTGGGAAGAACACTGAAGCTTTCTTT
TRBV4-2	-	-	TRBJ1-5	CASSQDRDALDSNQPQHF	TGTGCCAGCAGCCAAGACCGCGATGCCCTGGATAGCAATCAGCCCCAGCATTTT
TRBV4-2	-	once	TRBJ2-1	CASSQGPSYNEQFF	TGTGCCAGCAGCCAAGGCCCTTCTTACAATGAGCAGTTCTTC
TRBV28	TRBD1	many	TRBJ1-2	CASRVTGMEWGYTF	TGTGCCAGCAGGGTGACAGGGATGGAATGGGGCTACACCTTC
TRBV7-3	-	-	TRBJ2-2	CASSLLGGGELFF	TGTGCCAGCAGCTTACTCGGAGGCGGGGAGCTGTTTTTT
TRBV11-2	-	-	TRBJ2-1	CASSTQGGAQFF	TGTGCCAGCAGCACCCAGGGGGGCGCCCAGTTCTTC
TRBV5-4	-	many	TRBJ2-2	CASSLRQNTGELFF	TGTGCCAGCAGCTTGAGGCAGAACACCGGGGAGCTGTTTTTT
TRBV2	-	-	TRBJ2-1	CASMVGEQFF	TGTGCCAGCATGGTTGGTGAGCAGTTCTTC
TRBV12-5	TRBD2	-	TRBJ2-7	CASGLVLSGRVFEQYF	TGTGCTAGTGGTTTGGTACTTAGCGGGAGGGTATTTGAGCAGTACTTC
TRBV19	-	-	TRBJ2-1	CASTPLGRNNEQFF	TGTGCCAGTACCCCCTTGGGAAGGAACAATGAGCAGTTCTTC
TRBV7-2	-	-	TRBJ2-2	CASSLLASENTGELFF	TGTGCCAGCAGCTTACTAGCGTCAGAGAACACCGGGGAGCTGTTTTTT
TRBV6-1	-	many	TRBJ1-1	CASSTSGDRNTEAFF	TGTGCCAGCAGTACGTCAGGCGACAGGAACACTGAAGCTTTCTTT
TRBV9	TRBD1	few	TRBJ1-1	CASSVGWDRARAFF	TGTGCCAGCAGCGTAGGTTGGGACAGGGCCAGAGCTTTCTTT
TRBV10-1	-	-	TRBJ1-1	CASSNGVHTEAFF	TGCGCCAGCAGTAACGGGGTTCACACTGAAGCTTTCTTT
TRBV6-5	TRBD2	-	TRBJ2-1	CASRTSGIGYNEQFF	TGTGCCAGCAGGACTAGCGGGATAGGGTACAATGAGCAGTTCTTC
TRBV5-4	TRBD2	few	TRBJ2-7	CASSLAGGTYEQYF	TGTGCCAGCAGCTTAGCGGGAGGGACCTACGAGCAGTACTTC
TRBV19	TRBD2	-	TRBJ2-1	CASRSGSSGSYEQFF	TGTGCCAGTAGGTCGGGTTCTAGCGGGAGCTATGAGCAGTTCTTC
TRBV2	-	-	TRBJ2-1	CASSGAYNEQFF	TGTGCCAGCAGTGGTGCCTACAATGAGCAGTTCTTC
TRBV5-1	TRBD2	-	TRBJ2-5	CASNPGGAETQYF	TGCGCCAGCAACCCGGGGGGGGCGGAGACCCAGTACTTC
TRBV4-2	-	-	TRBJ2-5	CASSQGGRSGWETQYF	TGTGCCAGCAGCCAGGGGGGTCGATCTGGGTGGGAGACCCAGTACTTC
TRBV14	-	-	TRBJ2-6	CASSLAGANVLTF	TGTGCCAGCAGCCTAGCTGGGGCCAACGTCCTGACTTTC
TRBV5-1	-	-	TRBJ2-5	CASSLSQGWGETQYF	TGCGCCAGCAGCTTGTCCCAGGGGTGGGGAGAGACCCAGTACTTC
TRBV7-6	-	few	TRBJ2-7	CASSSGTRYEQYF	TGTGCCAGCAGCTCCGGGACACGTTACGAGCAGTACTTC
TRBV2	TRBD2	-	TRBJ2-7	CASSKGLAGGIIYEQYF	TGTGCCAGCAGTAAGGGACTAGCGGGAGGGATAATCTACGAGCAGTACTTC
TRBV6-1	-	-	TRBJ2-7	CASSGDSDEQYF	TGTGCCAGCAGTGGGGACTCAGACGAGCAGTACTTC
TRBV29-1	-	-	TRBJ2-2	CSVVRINTGELFF	TGCAGCGTTGTCAGGATTAACACCGGGGAGCTGTTTTTT
TRBV5-1	TRBD2	-	TRBJ2-3	CASSLEGTSKDTQYF	TGCGCCAGCAGCTTAGAAGGGACTAGCAAGGATACGCAGTATTTT